These 17 T cell receptor beta chains were sequenced from one sample in a study. TCRdb reanalysed the 5' RACE reads using MiXCR and keeps one entry per CDR3 protein. The sample lists about 11,000 distinct CDR3 sequences; more than 45% were seen once. What was sequenced was tumor-infiltrating naive CD4+ T cells sorted from the breast tumor. Subset noted: naive CD4+ T cells, CD4+CD45RA+CD25-. These receptors came from a female donor with breast cancer.

The chain carries TRBV6-6 and TRBJ1-1; D is perhaps TRBD1 (6 bases). Trimming removed 6 bases from V and 3 bases from J, with 23 bases in between. The CDR3 is 17 amino acids. Germline CDR1 MNHNY, CDR2 SVGAGI (reference sequence). The CDR3 loop is CASRDRDSGCWDTEAFF. CDR3 nucleotide sequence: TGTGCCAGCAGGGACAGAGATTCGGGCTGCTGGGACACTGAAGCTTTCTTT.

This clonotype was observed a handful of times. The V gene is TRBV6-2 or TRBV6-3, the J gene TRBJ2-7; no firm D call. Germline CDR1 and CDR2: MNHEY and SVGEGT. This CDR3 contains 12 residues. V lost 5 bases, J lost 4 bases, and 9 bases lay in between. Written as DNA, the CDR3 is TGTGCCAGCAGTGGCGGCCTTTACGAGCAGTACTTC. Protein product: CASSGGLYEQYF.

This chain links TRBV20-1 with TRBJ2-7; D gene ambiguous. The germline V gene has CDR1 DFQATT and CDR2 SNEGSKA (reference sequence). V was trimmed by 0 bases and J by 0 bases, leaving 0 bases between them. The CDR3 length is 11 residues. CDR3 loop: CSARDSYEQYV. The CDR3 DNA reads TGCAGTGCTAGAGACTCCTACGAGCAGTACGTC.

Concerning this clonotype itself: Because the CDR3 is missing its conserved closing phenylalanine or tryptophan, this is likely a read error. The rearrangement uses TRBV30 and TRBJ1-1, with D possibly matching TRBD1 (6 bases). Germline V gives CDR1 GTSNPN, CDR2 SVGIG (reference sequence). There are 12 residues in the CDR3. CDR3 in amino acids: CARGDKGTEAFC. CDR3 sequence (DNA): TGTGCAAGGGGGGATAAGGGCACTGAAGCTTTCTGT.

This clonotype has a handful of counts. The chain has TRBV20-1 and TRBJ2-1; 9 bases match TRBD1. The germline V gene encodes CDR1 DFQATT and CDR2 SNEGSKA (reference sequence). The length of the CDR3 is 14 residues. V shed 4 bases and J 5 bases; nucleotides not matched to a gene: 6. This CDR3 is CSAMTGGRHNEQFF. The CDR3 DNA reads TGCAGTGCTATGACAGGGGGTCGACACAATGAGCAGTTCTTC.

This rearrangement joins TRBV12-3 or TRBV12-4 to TRBJ1-1; D call uncertain. Trimming left V 2 bases short and J 1 base short, with 11 bases between. The CDR3 runs to 15 residues. CDR3 loop: CASSLPHTPNTEAFF. The CDR3 DNA sequence: TGTGCCAGCAGTTTACCGCACACGCCGAACACTGAAGCTTTCTTT.

This clonotype was detected once. J is TRBJ2-7 and V is TRBV20-1, with D maybe TRBD2 (6 bases). The ends were cut back, 6 bases at V and 4 bases at J, with 22 bases in the middle. Germline V lookup: CDR1 DFQATT, CDR2 SNEGSKA (reference sequence). The CDR3 loop spans 15 amino acids. CDR3 protein: CSATRAPGDRYEQYV. CDR3 nucleotide sequence: TGCAGTGCGACCCGGGCCCCGGGGGATAGATACGAGCAGTACGTC.

About this clonotype itself: A read error may account for a junction end that differs from germline. The chain carries TRBV12-3 or TRBV12-4 and TRBJ2-5; D remains ambiguous. This CDR3 region has 12 residues. In DNA, the CDR3 is TGTCCCAGCAGTCAGATTAGCGAGACCCAGTACTTC. This translates into CPSSQISETQYF.

This clonotype was counted a few times. The J gene is TRBJ2-3, the V gene TRBV7-8, with D uncertain. This CDR3 has 14 amino acids. Trimming took off 1 base at V and 4 bases at J, with 9 bases between the two ends. CDR1 is SGHVS and CDR2 is FQNEAQ in the germline V gene. This CDR3 is CASSLDLGSDTQYF. CDR3 DNA: TGTGCCAGCAGCTTAGATCTTGGTTCAGATACGCAGTATTTT.

This clonotype appeared a few times. V gene TRBV7-2 combines with J gene TRBJ2-1; TRBD1 is a possible D gene (6 bases). This CDR3 region has 16 residues. The germline gives CDR1 SGHTA, CDR2 FQGNSA. V gave up 4 bases and J gave up 2 bases, with 15 bases separating them. The CDR3 reads CASSSASTGAYNEQFF. The CDR3 nucleotides read TGTGCCAGCAGCTCCGCCTCGACAGGTGCCTACAATGAGCAGTTCTTC. Drawing the rest from reference TRBV7-2 and TRBJ2-1, the complete variable domain is GAGVSQSPSNKVTEKGKDVELRCDPISGHTALYWYRQSLGQGLEFLIYFQGNSAPDKSGLPSDRFSAERTGGSVSTLTIQRTQQEDSAVYLCASSSASTGAYNEQFFGPGTRLTVL.

The V call is TRBV11-2, the J call TRBJ2-1; perhaps TRBD1 as D (6 bases). This CDR3 is 13 amino acids long. Trimming left V 8 bases short and J 7 bases short, with 15 bases between. Looked up from germline, CDR1 is SGHAT and CDR2 is FQNNGV. DNA of the CDR3: TGTGCCAGCGCAGGGGCGGGTTTAAATGAGCAGTTCTTC. Protein sequence: CASAGAGLNEQFF.

Of note for this clonotype: The junction differs from germline at one of its ends, possibly a read error. The chain combines TRBV12-3 or TRBV12-4 with TRBJ1-6; possibly TRBD1 for D (5 bases). The CDR3 runs 14 residues. CDR3 DNA sequence: TGTACCAGCAGACCTGGGGCGAGAAATTCACCCCTCCACTTT. Its translation is CTSRPGARNSPLHF.

The chain employs TRBV20-1 and TRBJ1-2; perhaps TRBD1 as D (5 bases). The CDR3 consists of 13 residues. CDR1 is DFQATT, CDR2 SNEGSKA, per germline (reference sequence). V was pared by 6 bases and J by 4 bases, with 15 bases between. The chain's CDR3 is CSAFRTGVYGYTF. Written as DNA, the CDR3 is TGCAGTGCCTTCCGCACGGGGGTCTATGGCTACACCTTC.

A word on this clonotype: At one boundary the junction diverges from the germline segment, which might be a read error. The rearrangement links TRBV20-1 to TRBJ2-1; 13 bases are shared with TRBD2. Germline V gene lookup returns CDR1 DFQATT and CDR2 SNEGSKA (reference sequence). The CDR3 is 14 residues long. Here the CDR3 reads CSAGGLAGFNEQLF. CDR3 DNA sequence: TGCAGTGCTGGGGGACTAGCGGGATTCAATGAGCAGCTCTTC.

This sequence joins TRBV4-2 and TRBJ1-2; TRBD1 aligns across 7 bases. V lost 0 bases to trimming and J lost 4 bases; unmatched junction nucleotides: 2. The germline gives CDR1 LGHNA, CDR2 YNFKEQ. This CDR3 is built from 14 residues. In nucleotides, the CDR3 is TGTGCCAGCAGCCAAGACTGGGACAGCTATGGCTACACCTTC. Its translation is CASSQDWDSYGYTF.

On this clonotype: A read error may be the cause here, since a much bigger clone is one base away. This chain connects TRBV20-1 to TRBJ2-3, with D maybe TRBD2 (5 bases). CDR3 length: 15 amino acids. V dropped 1 base and J dropped 4 bases, with 15 bases sitting between them. Germline V CDR1 and CDR2: DFQATT, SNEGSKA (reference sequence). In nucleotides, the CDR3 is TGCAGTGCTAGAGTCCCGACCGGAGGCGCAGATACGCAGTATTTT. The encoded protein is CSARVPTGGADTQYF.

The chain employs TRBV11-3 and TRBJ2-2; the D is unclear. CDR3 length: 13 residues. The ends were cut back, 0 bases at V and 5 bases at J, with 4 bases in the middle. Germline-derived CDR1 and CDR2 are SGHNT and YENEEA. CDR3 region: CASSLDSTGELFF. The DNA for the CDR3 is TGTGCCAGCAGCTTAGATTCTACCGGGGAGCTGTTTTTT.